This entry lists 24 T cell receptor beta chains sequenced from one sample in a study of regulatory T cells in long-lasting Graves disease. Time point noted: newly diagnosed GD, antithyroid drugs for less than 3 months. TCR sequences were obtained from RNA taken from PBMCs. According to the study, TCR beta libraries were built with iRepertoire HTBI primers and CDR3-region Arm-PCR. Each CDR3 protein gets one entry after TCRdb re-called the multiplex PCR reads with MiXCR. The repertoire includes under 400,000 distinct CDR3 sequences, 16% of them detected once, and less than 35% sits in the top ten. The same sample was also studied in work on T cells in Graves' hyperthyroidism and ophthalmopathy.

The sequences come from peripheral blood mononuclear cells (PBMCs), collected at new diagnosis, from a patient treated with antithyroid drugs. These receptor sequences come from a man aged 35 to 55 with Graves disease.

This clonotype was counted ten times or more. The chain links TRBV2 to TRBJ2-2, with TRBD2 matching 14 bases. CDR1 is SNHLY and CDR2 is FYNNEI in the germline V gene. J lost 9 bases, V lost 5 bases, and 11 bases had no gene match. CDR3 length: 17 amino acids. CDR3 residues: CASSPGTSGGIARELFF. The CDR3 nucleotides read TGTGCCAGCAGTCCCGGGACTAGCGGGGGAATAGCGAGGGAGCTGTTTTTT.

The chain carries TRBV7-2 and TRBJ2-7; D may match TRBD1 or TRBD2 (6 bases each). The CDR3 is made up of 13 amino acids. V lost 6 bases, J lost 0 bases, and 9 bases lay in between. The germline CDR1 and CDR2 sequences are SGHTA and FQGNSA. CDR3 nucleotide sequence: TGTGCCAGCAGTTGGGGGGCCTCCTACGAGCAGTACTTC. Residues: CASSWGASYEQYF.

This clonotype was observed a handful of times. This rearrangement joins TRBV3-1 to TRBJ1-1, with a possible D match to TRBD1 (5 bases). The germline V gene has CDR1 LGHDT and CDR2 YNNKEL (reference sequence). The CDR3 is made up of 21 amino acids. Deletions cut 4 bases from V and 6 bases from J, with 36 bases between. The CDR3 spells CASSPWVIDPPHLDSDAEAFF. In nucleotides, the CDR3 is TGTGCCAGCAGCCCATGGGTGATAGACCCCCCCCACCTCGACAGTGACGCTGAAGCTTTCTTT.

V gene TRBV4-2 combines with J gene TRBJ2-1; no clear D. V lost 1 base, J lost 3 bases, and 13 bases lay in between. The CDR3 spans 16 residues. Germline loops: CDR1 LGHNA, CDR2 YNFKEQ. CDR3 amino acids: CASSQGLPLHYNEQFF. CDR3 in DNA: TGTGCCAGCAGCCAAGGACTTCCACTCCACTACAATGAGCAGTTCTTC.

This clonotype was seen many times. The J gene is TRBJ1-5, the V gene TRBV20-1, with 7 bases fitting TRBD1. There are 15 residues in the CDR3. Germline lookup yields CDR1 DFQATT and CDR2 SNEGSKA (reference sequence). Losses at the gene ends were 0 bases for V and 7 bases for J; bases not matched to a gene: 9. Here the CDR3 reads CSARDKGGETQPQHF. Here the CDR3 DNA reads TGCAGTGCTAGAGATAAAGGGGGCGAGACCCAGCCCCAGCATTTT.

CDR3 region: CASSLDGFNYGYTF. Written as DNA, the CDR3 is TGCGCCAGCAGCTTGGATGGTTTTAACTATGGCTACACCTTC. The chain joins TRBV5-1 to TRBJ1-2; no firm D call. CDR1 is SGHRS and CDR2 is YFSETQ in the germline V gene. This CDR3 is 14 amino acids long. Trimming took 0 bases from V and 1 from J, leaving 7 bases between them.

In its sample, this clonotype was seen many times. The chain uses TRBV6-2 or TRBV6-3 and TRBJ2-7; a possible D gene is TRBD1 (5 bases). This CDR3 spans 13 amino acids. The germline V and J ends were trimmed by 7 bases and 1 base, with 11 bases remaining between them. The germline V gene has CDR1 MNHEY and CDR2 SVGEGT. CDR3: CASTGLGSYEQYF. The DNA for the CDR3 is TGTGCCAGCACAGGGTTAGGATCCTACGAGCAGTACTTC.

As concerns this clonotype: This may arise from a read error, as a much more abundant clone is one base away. The CDR3: CTSSQVLSSGGRAFF. DNA of the CDR3: TGCACCAGCAGCCAAGTTCTATCATCCGGGGGGCGAGCTTTCTTT. The rearrangement joins TRBV4-1 to TRBJ1-1; D perhaps matches TRBD1 (6 bases). Germline V gives CDR1 MGHRA, CDR2 YSYEKL. The CDR3 runs 15 residues.

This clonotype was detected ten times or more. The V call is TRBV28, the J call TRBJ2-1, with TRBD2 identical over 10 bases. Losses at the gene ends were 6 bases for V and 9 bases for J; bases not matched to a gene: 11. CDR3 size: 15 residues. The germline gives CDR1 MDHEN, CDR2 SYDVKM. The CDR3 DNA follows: TGTGCCAGCAGGGAAACTAGCGGGGCGGCAGGTGAGCAGTTCTTC. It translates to CASRETSGAAGEQFF.

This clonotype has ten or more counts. The CDR3 DNA sequence: TGTGCCAGCAGCTCCAGGACGACACCGTGGGAGACCCAGTACTTC. Encoded protein: CASSSRTTPWETQYF. The rearrangement joins TRBV11-3 to TRBJ2-5; unclear D gene. V lost 4 bases to trimming and J lost 5 bases, with 17 bases between them. Germline CDR1 SGHNT, CDR2 YENEEA. This CDR3 region has 15 residues.

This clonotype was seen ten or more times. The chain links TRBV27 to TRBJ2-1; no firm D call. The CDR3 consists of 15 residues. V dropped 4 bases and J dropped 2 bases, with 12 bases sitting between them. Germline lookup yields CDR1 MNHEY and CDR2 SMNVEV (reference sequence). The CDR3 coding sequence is TGTGCCAGCAGTTGGAGCAGCTCTCCCTACAATGAGCAGTTCTTC. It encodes CASSWSSSPYNEQFF.

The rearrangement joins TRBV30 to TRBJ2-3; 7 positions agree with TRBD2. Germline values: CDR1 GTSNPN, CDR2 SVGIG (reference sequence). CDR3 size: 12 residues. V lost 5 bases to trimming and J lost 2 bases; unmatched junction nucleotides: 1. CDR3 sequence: CAWGDYTDTQYF. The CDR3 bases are TGTGCCTGGGGGGACTACACAGATACGCAGTATTTT.

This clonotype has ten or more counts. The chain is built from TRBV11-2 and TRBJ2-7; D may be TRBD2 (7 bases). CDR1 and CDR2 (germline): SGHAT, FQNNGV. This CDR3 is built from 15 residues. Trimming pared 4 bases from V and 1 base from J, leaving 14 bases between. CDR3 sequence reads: CASSSGGGMSYEQYF. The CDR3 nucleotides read TGTGCCAGCAGCTCGGGGGGCGGGATGTCCTACGAGCAGTACTTC.

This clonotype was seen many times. CDR3 in amino acids: CRMRQGLGDTQYF. The CDR3, as DNA: TGCAGAATGAGACAGGGGCTTGGGGATACGCAGTATTTT. The chain combines TRBV20-1 with TRBJ2-3, with 8 bases identical to TRBD1. The CDR3 extends over 13 amino acids. Looked up from germline, CDR1 is DFQATT and CDR2 is SNEGSKA (reference sequence).

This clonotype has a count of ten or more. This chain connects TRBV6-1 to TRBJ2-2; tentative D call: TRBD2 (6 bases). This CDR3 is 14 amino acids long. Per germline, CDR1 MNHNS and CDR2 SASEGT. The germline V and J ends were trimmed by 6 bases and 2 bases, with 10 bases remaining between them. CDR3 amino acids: CASRRDLNTGELFF. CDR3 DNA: TGTGCCAGCAGAAGGGACTTAAACACCGGGGAGCTGTTTTTT.

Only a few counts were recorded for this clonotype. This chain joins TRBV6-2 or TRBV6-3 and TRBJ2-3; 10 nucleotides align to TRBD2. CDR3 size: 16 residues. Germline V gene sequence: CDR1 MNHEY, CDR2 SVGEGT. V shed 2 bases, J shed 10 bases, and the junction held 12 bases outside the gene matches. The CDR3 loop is CASSYMASGGSDAQYF. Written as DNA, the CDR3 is TGTGCCAGCAGTTACATGGCTAGCGGGGGTTCGGATGCGCAGTATTTT.

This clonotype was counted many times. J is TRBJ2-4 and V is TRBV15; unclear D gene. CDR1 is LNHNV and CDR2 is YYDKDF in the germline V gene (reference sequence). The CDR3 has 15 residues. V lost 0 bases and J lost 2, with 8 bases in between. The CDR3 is CATSRESFSKNIQYF. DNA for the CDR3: TGTGCCACCAGCAGAGAATCCTTTTCCAAAAACATTCAGTACTTC. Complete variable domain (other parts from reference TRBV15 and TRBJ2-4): DAMVIQNPRYQVTQFGKPVTLSCSQTLNHNVMYWYQQKSSQAPKLLFHYYDKDFNNEADTPDNFQSRRPNTSFCFLDIRSPGLGDTAMYLCATSRESFSKNIQYFGAGTRLSVL.

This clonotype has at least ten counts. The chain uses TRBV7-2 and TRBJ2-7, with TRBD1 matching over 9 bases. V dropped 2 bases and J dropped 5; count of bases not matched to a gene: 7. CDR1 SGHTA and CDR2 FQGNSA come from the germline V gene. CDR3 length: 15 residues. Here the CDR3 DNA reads TGTGCCAGCAGCTTATCCTGGGACAGGGTCCACGAGCAGTACTTC. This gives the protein CASSLSWDRVHEQYF.

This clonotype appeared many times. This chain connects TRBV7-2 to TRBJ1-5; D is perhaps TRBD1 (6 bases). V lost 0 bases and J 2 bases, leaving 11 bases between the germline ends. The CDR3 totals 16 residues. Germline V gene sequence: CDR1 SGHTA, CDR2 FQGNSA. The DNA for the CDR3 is TGTGCCAGCAGCTTAGCTGGGGGGCTGGGCAATCAGCCCCAGCATTTT. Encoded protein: CASSLAGGLGNQPQHF.

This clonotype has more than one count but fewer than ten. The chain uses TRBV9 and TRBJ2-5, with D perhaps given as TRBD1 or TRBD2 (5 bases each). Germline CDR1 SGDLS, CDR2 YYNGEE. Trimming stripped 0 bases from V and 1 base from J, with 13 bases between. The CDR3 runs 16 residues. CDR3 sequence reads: CASSVDIAGTQETQYF. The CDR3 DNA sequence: TGTGCCAGCAGCGTAGATATCGCCGGGACCCAAGAGACCCAGTACTTC. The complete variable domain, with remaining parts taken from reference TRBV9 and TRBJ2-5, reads DSGVTQTPKHLITATGQRVTLRCSPRSGDLSVYWYQQSLDQGLQFLIQYYNGEERAKGNILERFSAQQFPDLHSELNLSSLELGDSALYFCASSVDIAGTQETQYFGPGTRLLVL.

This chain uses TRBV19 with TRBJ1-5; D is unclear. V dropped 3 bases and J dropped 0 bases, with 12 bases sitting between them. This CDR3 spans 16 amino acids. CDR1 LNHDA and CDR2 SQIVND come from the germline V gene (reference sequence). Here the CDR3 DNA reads TGTGCCAGTAGTATGTACCCCAGTTATAGCAATCAGCCCCAGCATTTT. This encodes CASSMYPSYSNQPQHF.

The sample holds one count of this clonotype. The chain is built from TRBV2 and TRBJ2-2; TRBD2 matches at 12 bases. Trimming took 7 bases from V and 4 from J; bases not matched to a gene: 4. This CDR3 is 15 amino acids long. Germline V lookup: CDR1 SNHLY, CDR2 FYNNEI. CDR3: CASTSTSGGTGELFF. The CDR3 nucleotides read TGTGCCAGCACTTCGACTAGCGGGGGCACCGGGGAGCTGTTTTTT.

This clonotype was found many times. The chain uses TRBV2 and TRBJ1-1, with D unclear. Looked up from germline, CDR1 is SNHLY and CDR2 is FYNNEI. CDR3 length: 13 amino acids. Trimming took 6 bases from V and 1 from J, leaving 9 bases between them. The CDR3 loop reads CASRRTANTEAFF. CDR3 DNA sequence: TGTGCCAGCAGAAGGACGGCGAACACTGAAGCTTTCTTT.

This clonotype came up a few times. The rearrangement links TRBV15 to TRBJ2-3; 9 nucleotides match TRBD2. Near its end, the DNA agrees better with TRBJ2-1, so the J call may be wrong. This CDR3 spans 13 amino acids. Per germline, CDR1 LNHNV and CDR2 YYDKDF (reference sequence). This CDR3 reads CATSSDLAGRQFF. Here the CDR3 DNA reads TGTGCCACCAGCAGCGACCTAGCGGGGAGGCAGTTCTTC.